Below are 15 T cell receptor beta chains sequenced from a single sample in a study of cytomegalovirus exposure and HLA in healthy donors. The PCR employed 60 Vbeta primers together with 13 Jbeta primers. TCRdb keeps only in-frame clones here, not all; method: immunoSEQ multiplex PCR. Of 160,000 or so clones in the sample, 65% to 85% were seen once. Source material: PBMCs. The source of these receptors is a male donor in good health and CMV-seropositive.

The V gene is TRBV5-1, the J gene TRBJ2-3; TRBD2 matches at 12 bases. Germline-derived CDR1 and CDR2 are SGHRS and YFSETQ. V dropped 4 bases and J dropped 5; count of bases not matched to a gene: 17. This CDR3 has 19 residues. DNA for the CDR3: TGCGCCAGCAGCCTGATAACGATGGCTAGCGGGAGGGTTCAAGATACGCAGTATTTT. This encodes CASSLITMASGRVQDTQYF.

V gene TRBV6-6 combines with J gene TRBJ2-4; TRBD2 matches at 7 bases. Trimming at V came to 6 bases and at J to 0 bases, leaving 5 bases not matched to a gene. The germline CDR1 and CDR2 sequences are MNHNY and SVGAGI (reference sequence). The CDR3 runs 15 residues. This chain's CDR3 is CASSGGSSAKNIQYF. In DNA, the CDR3 is TGTGCCAGCAGCGGGGGGAGTTCAGCCAAAAACATTCAGTACTTC.

V usage is TRBV5-4 and J usage is TRBJ2-5; 9 bases map to TRBD2. The germline CDR1 and CDR2 sequences are SGHNT and YYREEE (reference sequence). The CDR3 runs 16 residues. V was pared by 2 bases and J by 3 bases, with 8 bases of the junction left unmatched. The chain's CDR3 is CASSLQLAGEKETQYF. CDR3 nucleotides: TGTGCCAGCAGCTTACAATTAGCGGGAGAGAAAGAGACCCAGTACTTC.

The genes are TRBV7-2 and TRBJ1-5; perhaps TRBD1 as D (6 bases). The germline V and J ends were trimmed by 0 bases and 7 bases, with 10 bases remaining between them. Germline CDR1 is SGHTA and CDR2 is FQGNSA. The CDR3 is 14 amino acids. Written as DNA, the CDR3 is TGTGCCAGCAGCTTAGCAGGGGGGGGGCAGCCCCAGCATTTT. It translates to CASSLAGGGQPQHF. Supplemented by reference TRBV7-2 and TRBJ1-5, the full variable domain reads GAGVSQSPSNKVTEKGKDVELRCDPISGHTALYWYRQSLGQGLEFLIYFQGNSAPDKSGLPSDRFSAERTGGSVSTLTIQRTQQEDSAVYLCASSLAGGGQPQHFGDGTRLSIL.

This clone has a handful of counts. This chain uses TRBV25-1 with TRBJ1-5; D gene uncertain. This CDR3 contains 14 residues. The ends were cut back, 3 bases at V and 6 bases at J, with 12 bases in the middle. Germline CDR1 MGHDK, CDR2 SYGVNS. CDR3 nucleotide sequence: TGTGCCAGCAGTGATGGTGGGCATGGTCAGCCCCAGCATTTT. Protein product: CASSDGGHGQPQHF.

V is TRBV18 and J is TRBJ1-1; no clear D gene. With 1 base removed from V and 5 bases from J, the gap between germline ends came to 8 bases. Looked up from germline, CDR1 is KGHSH and CDR2 is LQKENI. The CDR3 extends over 13 amino acids. The CDR3 loop is CASSPLPTTEAFF. The DNA for the CDR3 is TGTGCCAGCTCACCACTCCCGACAACTGAAGCTTTCTTT.

The chain couples TRBV19 to TRBJ2-1; D remains unclear. V lost 3 bases and J lost 0, with 9 bases in between. In germline, CDR1 is LNHDA, CDR2 SQIVND (reference sequence). The CDR3 totals 15 residues. CDR3: CASSIPGSSYNEQFF. In DNA form, the CDR3 reads TGTGCCAGTAGTATCCCTGGTAGCTCCTACAATGAGCAGTTCTTC.

The J gene is TRBJ2-1, the V gene TRBV5-1; 7 bases agree with TRBD2. CDR3 length: 18 amino acids. J was trimmed by 0 bases and V by 4 bases; bases with no gene match: 13. Germline assignment: CDR1 SGHRS and CDR2 YFSETQ. The CDR3: CASSPGMASGSSYNEQFF. CDR3 in DNA: TGCGCCAGCAGCCCGGGGATGGCTAGCGGTAGCTCCTACAATGAGCAGTTCTTC.

The chain joins TRBV7-6 to TRBJ2-1; a weak D match, TRBD1 (5 bases). This CDR3 has 16 residues. The germline V and J ends were trimmed by 5 bases and 2 bases, with 16 bases remaining between them. The germline V gene encodes CDR1 SGHVS and CDR2 FNYEAQ. CDR3 loop: CASSPQGPFTYNEQFF. The CDR3 DNA sequence: TGTGCCAGCAGCCCTCAGGGTCCGTTTACCTACAATGAGCAGTTCTTC.

The chain joins TRBV18 to TRBJ2-1; 13 bases map to TRBD2. This CDR3 is 15 amino acids long. Germline V lookup: CDR1 KGHSH, CDR2 LQKENI. J lost 7 bases, V lost 3 bases, and 3 bases had no gene match. CDR3 in amino acids: CASSPPGLAGNEQFF. In DNA, the CDR3 is TGTGCCAGCTCACCCCCGGGACTAGCGGGAAATGAGCAGTTCTTC.

The rearrangement uses TRBV29-1 and TRBJ1-5, with D perhaps matching TRBD1 (5 bases). This CDR3 comprises 13 residues. Germline values: CDR1 SQVTM, CDR2 ANQGSEA. Between the trimmed V and J ends, which lost 4 bases and 1 base, there was a span of 8 bases. The DNA of the CDR3 is TGCAGCGTTGTGGGGGGGAGCAATCAGCCCCAGCATTTT. Its translation is CSVVGGSNQPQHF.

The chain couples TRBV11-3 to TRBJ2-7; D is ambiguous. V dropped 5 bases and J dropped 0 bases, with 14 bases sitting between them. Germline assignment: CDR1 SGHNT and CDR2 YENEEA. The CDR3 runs to 15 residues. In DNA form, the CDR3 reads TGTGCCAGCAGCCCCGCCCGTGCAGACTCCTACGAGCAGTACTTC. Translated: CASSPARADSYEQYF.

Comment on this clone: In the same sample, other DNA sequences code for this CDR3. The V and J genes are TRBV6-6 and TRBJ2-1; 7 bases align to TRBD2. V shed 2 bases, J shed 14 bases, and the junction held 9 bases outside the gene matches. The CDR3 extends over 13 amino acids. In germline, CDR1 is MNHNY, CDR2 SVGAGI (reference sequence). The CDR3 reads CASSYGGLVLEFF. CDR3 coding DNA: TGTGCCAGCAGTTACGGTGGACTAGTCCTGGAGTTCTTC.

This chain links TRBV10-3 with TRBJ2-3, with 7 bases aligning to TRBD2. CDR1 is ENHRY and CDR2 is SYGVKD in the germline V gene. CDR3 length: 17 amino acids. Trimming cost V 3 bases and J 5 bases; bases outside gene matches: 14. The CDR3 DNA is TGTGCCATCAGTGAATCGGCAATAGTTGTAGCGGGAGATACGCAGTATTTT. Encoded protein: CAISESAIVVAGDTQYF.

J is TRBJ2-1 and V is TRBV5-1; 12 positions match TRBD2. This CDR3 contains 19 residues. Germline CDR1 is SGHRS and CDR2 is YFSETQ. V trimming: 1 base; J trimming: 2 bases; junction bases outside the gene matches: 10. The CDR3: CASSLLLAGGLRPYNEQFF. CDR3 nucleotides: TGCGCCAGCAGCTTGCTCCTAGCGGGAGGGTTAAGACCCTACAATGAGCAGTTCTTC.